A single sample is the source of the 31 T cell receptor beta chains below, sequenced in a study of T cell repertoires in cytomegalovirus infection. MiXCR, applied by TCRdb to the reads, yields one record per CDR3 protein. Of about 400,000 distinct CDR3 sequences in the sample, approximately 30% were seen once. These receptors have no known antigen. The sample here was cultured PBMCs, taken from culture after CMV antigen stimulation. The source is a human donor in good health (CMV status not recorded). Some clones in this sample may be carry-over from other donors' samples.

Points on this clonotype: Germline and junction disagree at one end, which may indicate a read error. The chain couples TRBV5-1 to TRBJ2-6; D may match TRBD1 or TRBD2 (5 bases each). CDR1 is SGHRS, CDR2 YFSETQ, per germline. This CDR3 is 17 amino acids long. The CDR3 is CASSLGPEVPGANVLTF. The DNA of the CDR3 is TGCGCCAGCAGTTTGGGACCCGAGGTCCCTGGGGCCAACGTCCTGACTTTC.

This clonotype has just a few counts. This rearrangement joins TRBV12-3 or TRBV12-4 to TRBJ1-4; D is unclear. Trimming took 6 bases from V and 3 from J, leaving 11 bases between them. The CDR3 totals 14 residues. The CDR3 bases are TGTGCCAGCAGCTACCACGGGGCTAATGAAAAACTGTTTTTT. This translates into CASSYHGANEKLFF.

This clonotype was observed at least ten times. The chain joins TRBV7-2 to TRBJ1-4; the D gene is possibly TRBD1 (6 bases). The CDR3 totals 16 residues. Germline assignment: CDR1 SGHTA and CDR2 FQGNSA. V was shortened by 1 base and J by 5 bases, with 14 bases between the two germline ends. CDR3 residues: CASSLGGAGANEKLFF. CDR3 coding DNA: TGTGCCAGCAGCTTAGGGGGGGCAGGGGCCAATGAAAAACTGTTTTTT.

The rearrangement links TRBV12-3 or TRBV12-4 to TRBJ2-1, with 12 bases matching TRBD2. The junction had 5 bases not matched to a gene; V was cut back by 5 bases and J by 9 bases. This CDR3 comprises 14 residues. The CDR3, as DNA: TGTGCCAGCAGTCTACTAGCGGGAGGTGGTGAGCAGTTCTTC. This sequence encodes CASSLLAGGGEQFF.

This chain joins TRBV20-1 and TRBJ2-1; D is ambiguous. Germline loops: CDR1 DFQATT, CDR2 SNEGSKA (reference sequence). The V gene lost 5 bases and the J gene lost 7 bases, with 12 bases spanning the gap. The length of the CDR3 is 12 residues. The CDR3 bases are TGCAGTGCTTTGCATGCGGCTAATGAGCAGTTCTTC. It translates to CSALHAANEQFF.

The rearrangement joins TRBV11-2 to TRBJ2-7; 7 nucleotides match TRBD2. The ends lost 3 bases at V and 5 bases at J; junction bases unmatched: 10. Per germline, CDR1 SGHAT and CDR2 FQNNGV. The CDR3 loop spans 15 amino acids. The CDR3 region is CASSFGGRAVDEQYV. CDR3 nucleotide sequence: TGTGCCAGCAGCTTTGGGGGGAGGGCGGTAGACGAGCAGTACGTC.

This clonotype was recorded a few times. The rearrangement uses TRBV10-3 and TRBJ2-7; D gene unclear. V was cut by 2 bases and J by 3 bases, with 5 bases left in between. The CDR3 spans 12 residues. Germline CDR1 and CDR2: ENHRY and SYGVKD. The CDR3 coding sequence is TGTGCCATCAGTGAGCCGAGCTACGAGCAGTACTTC. This codes for CAISEPSYEQYF.

This clonotype showed up many times. The V gene is TRBV7-2, the J gene TRBJ2-7; 9 nucleotides match TRBD1. Trimming at V came to 4 bases and at J to 0 bases, leaving 4 bases not matched to a gene. Germline V gene lookup returns CDR1 SGHTA and CDR2 FQGNSA. This CDR3 contains 15 residues. Here the CDR3 DNA reads TGTGCCAGCAGCTGGGGACAGGGTCTCTCCTACGAGCAGTACTTC. Protein: CASSWGQGLSYEQYF.

The V and J genes are TRBV6-2 or TRBV6-3 and TRBJ1-5; 9 bases fit TRBD1. V dropped 5 bases and J dropped 4; count of bases not matched to a gene: 9. Looked up from germline, CDR1 is MNHEY and CDR2 is SVGEGT. The CDR3 has 16 residues. The CDR3 spells CASSRTGQGSNQPQHF. As DNA, the CDR3 is TGTGCCAGCAGTCGAACCGGACAGGGGAGTAATCAGCCCCAGCATTTT.

This clonotype turned up a few times. The chain combines TRBV6-6 with TRBJ2-3; 9 bases line up with TRBD2. V gave up 2 bases and J gave up 5 bases; unmatched junction bases: 8. Germline assignment: CDR1 MNHNY and CDR2 SVGAGI (reference sequence). The length of the CDR3 is 16 residues. CDR3 sequence (DNA): TGTGCCAGCAGTTACCAGCGAGCGGGAGGATTAGATACGCAGTATTTT. Translated, it gives CASSYQRAGGLDTQYF.

V is TRBV20-1 and J is TRBJ1-5, with unresolved D. This CDR3 is 16 amino acids long. V shed 0 bases and J shed 2 bases, with 14 bases lying between them. CDR1 DFQATT and CDR2 SNEGSKA come from the germline V gene (reference sequence). The CDR3 DNA sequence: TGCAGTGCTAGAGATCATATCAGGCTGGGCAATCAGCCCCAGCATTTT. Translated, it gives CSARDHIRLGNQPQHF.

This clonotype came up a few times. V gene TRBV12-3 or TRBV12-4 combines with J gene TRBJ2-2; the D is unclear. V lost 7 bases and J lost 0, with 9 bases in between. The length of the CDR3 is 14 residues. The CDR3 DNA sequence: TGTGCCAGCACCTCTATCGCGAACACCGGGGAGCTGTTTTTT. It encodes CASTSIANTGELFF.

The chain recombines TRBV27 with TRBJ2-2; D is ambiguous. V lost 3 bases, J lost 7 bases, and 9 bases lay in between. The V gene's germline CDR1 is MNHEY and CDR2 SMNVEV (reference sequence). The CDR3 is 13 amino acids. This CDR3 is CASSFPPGGELFF. The CDR3 nucleotides are TGTGCCAGCAGTTTCCCTCCAGGCGGGGAGCTGTTTTTT.

The table lists this clonotype with a few counts. J is TRBJ2-2 and V is TRBV10-3; 11 bases are shared with TRBD2. The CDR3 contains 14 residues. The trim removed 4 bases at V and 7 bases at J, leaving 2 bases unmatched. Germline CDR1 is ENHRY and CDR2 is SYGVKD. CDR3 in amino acids: CAISAGTSGGELFF. Written as DNA, the CDR3 is TGTGCCATCAGTGCCGGGACTAGCGGCGGGGAGCTGTTTTTT.

The chain combines TRBV12-3 or TRBV12-4 with TRBJ2-5; 7 bases align to TRBD1. Trimming cost V 6 bases and J 7 bases; bases outside gene matches: 8. This CDR3 contains 13 residues. Here the CDR3 reads CASSRDSRGTQYF. For the CDR3, the DNA is TGTGCCAGCAGCCGGGACAGTCGCGGGACCCAGTACTTC.

The chain links TRBV6-1 to TRBJ1-1; tentative D call: TRBD1 (5 bases). V was clipped by 7 bases and J by 8 bases, with 14 bases between them. This CDR3 is 12 amino acids long. Germline V CDR1 and CDR2: MNHNS, SASEGT. The DNA of the CDR3 is TGTGCCAGCACCGACCCCGGGGGAGAAGCTTTCTTT. Translating gives CASTDPGGEAFF.

V usage is TRBV6-6 and J usage is TRBJ2-7; 10 bases agree with TRBD2. This CDR3 has 16 amino acids. The germline gives CDR1 MNHNY, CDR2 SVGAGI (reference sequence). V dropped 3 bases and J dropped 4; count of bases not matched to a gene: 9. This CDR3 reads CASSYSILAGAYEQYF. Written as DNA, the CDR3 is TGTGCCAGCAGTTATTCCATTCTAGCGGGAGCATACGAGCAGTACTTC.

This clonotype occurred a few times. The chain employs TRBV2 and TRBJ1-5; D is uncertain. V was pared by 1 base and J by 2 bases, with 6 bases between. Germline V gene lookup returns CDR1 SNHLY and CDR2 FYNNEI. The CDR3 length is 14 residues. CDR3 DNA sequence: TGTGCCAGCAGTGAAGGGCGCGGCAATCAGCCCCAGCATTTT. It specifies CASSEGRGNQPQHF. Variable domain in full (rest from reference TRBV2 and TRBJ1-5): EPEVTQTPSHQVTQMGQEVILRCVPISNHLYFYWYRQILGQKVEFLVSFYNNEISEKSEIFDDQFSVERPDGSNFTLKIRSTKLEDSAMYFCASSEGRGNQPQHFGDGTRLSIL.

This clonotype occurred many times. The rearrangement links TRBV6-1 to TRBJ2-3; 10 bases line up with TRBD2. CDR1 and CDR2 (germline): MNHNS, SASEGT. The V segment lost 5 bases and the J segment 3 bases; nucleotides outside the gene matches: 5. The CDR3 is 15 amino acids. The DNA for the CDR3 is TGTGCCAGCAGTCCTAGCGGGAGTGGGACAGATACGCAGTATTTT. Translated, it gives CASSPSGSGTDTQYF.

The sample holds a few counts of this clonotype. CDR3 DNA: TGTGCCAGCAGCCCGTTTCTCCTAGCGGTGTACAATGAGCAGTTCTTC. The encoded protein is CASSPFLLAVYNEQFF. The V call is TRBV7-8, the J call TRBJ2-1; 7 bases are shared with TRBD2. The CDR3 is made up of 16 amino acids. V was clipped by 5 bases and J by 4 bases; unmatched bases: 11. Germline V CDR1 and CDR2: SGHVS, FQNEAQ.

The chain employs TRBV4-1 and TRBJ1-6, with 9 nucleotides matching TRBD1. Germline V CDR1 and CDR2: MGHRA, YSYEKL. The CDR3 loop spans 15 amino acids. Unmatched junction bases numbered 2, after V lost 2 bases and J lost 6 bases. This CDR3 reads CASSQMTGGNSPLHF. In DNA, the CDR3 is TGCGCCAGCAGCCAAATGACAGGGGGTAATTCACCCCTCCACTTT.

The chain combines TRBV7-2 with TRBJ1-5; no reliable D call. Deletions cut 4 bases from V and 3 bases from J, with 22 bases between. Germline V lookup: CDR1 SGHTA, CDR2 FQGNSA. This CDR3 is built from 18 residues. This CDR3 reads CASSSLHIDETSNQPQHF. DNA of the CDR3: TGTGCCAGCAGCTCCCTGCACATTGACGAAACCTCCAATCAGCCCCAGCATTTT.

This clonotype has ten or more counts. This sequence joins TRBV7-8 and TRBJ2-1; the D is unclear. Germline V gives CDR1 SGHVS, CDR2 FQNEAQ. Trimming cost V 5 bases and J 0 bases, with 14 bases left between them. The CDR3 consists of 16 residues. The CDR3: CASSTSTRSSYNEQFF. In DNA, the CDR3 is TGTGCCAGCAGCACGTCGACACGTAGCTCCTACAATGAGCAGTTCTTC. Full variable domain (missing parts from reference TRBV7-8 and TRBJ2-1): GAGVSQSPRYKVAKRGQDVALRCDPISGHVSLFWYQQALGQGPEFLTYFQNEAQLDKSGLPSDRFFAERPEGSVSTLKIQRTQQEDSAVYLCASSTSTRSSYNEQFFGPGTRLTVL.

The chain recombines TRBV12-3 or TRBV12-4 with TRBJ2-4; 12 bases line up with TRBD2. V shed 4 bases, J shed 7 bases, and the junction held 8 bases outside the gene matches. The CDR3 is made up of 16 amino acids. The CDR3, as DNA: TGTGCCAGCAGTTACCTAGCGGGAGGGCCCCAGAACATTCAGTACTTC. It codes for CASSYLAGGPQNIQYF.

This clonotype was detected ten times or more. The chain links TRBV7-2 to TRBJ2-1; D remains ambiguous. The CDR3 sequence is 14 residues long. V was clipped by 3 bases and J by 7 bases, with 13 bases between them. Germline CDR1 SGHTA, CDR2 FQGNSA. CDR3 bases: TGTGCCAGCAGCTTGGCTGGGATTCGAAATGAGCAGTTCTTC. Residues: CASSLAGIRNEQFF.

The gene calls are TRBV20-1 and TRBJ2-1, with 7 bases identical to TRBD2. The J segment lost 6 bases and the V segment lost 6 bases, leaving 14 bases of the junction unmatched. CDR1 and CDR2 (germline): DFQATT, SNEGSKA (reference sequence). The CDR3 contains 15 residues. DNA of the CDR3: TGCAGTGCCCTGTGGGGCGGGAGAGTAGTCAATGAGCAGTTCTTC. It yields the protein CSALWGGRVVNEQFF.

The rearrangement joins TRBV7-8 to TRBJ2-7, with 7 bases aligning to TRBD2. The CDR3 totals 17 residues. Trimming cost V 1 base and J 0 bases; bases outside gene matches: 9. The V gene's germline CDR1 is SGHVS and CDR2 FQNEAQ. The CDR3, as DNA: TGTGCCAGCAGCTTAGAGGCTAGCGGCGTCAGCTCCTACGAGCAGTACGTC. Its translation: CASSLEASGVSSYEQYV.

Many counts were recorded for this clonotype. This sequence joins TRBV11-2 and TRBJ2-1; D is uncertain. The CDR3 runs 13 residues. Looked up from germline, CDR1 is SGHAT and CDR2 is FQNNGV. The ends were cut back, 1 base at V and 4 bases at J, with 5 bases in the middle. The CDR3 coding sequence is TGTGCCAGCAGCTTAGCCCAATACAATGAGCAGTTCTTC. This codes for CASSLAQYNEQFF. Combining the CDR3 with reference TRBV11-2 and TRBJ2-1 gives the whole variable domain EAGVAQSPRYKIIEKRQSVAFWCNPISGHATLYWYQQILGQGPKLLIQFQNNGVVDDSQLPKDRFSAERLKGVDSTLKIQPAKLEDSAVYLCASSLAQYNEQFFGPGTRLTVL.

V is TRBV7-2 and J is TRBJ2-1; TRBD2 might be the D (5 bases). The CDR3 is 14 residues long. V dropped 5 bases and J dropped 7 bases, with 15 bases sitting between them. The germline CDR1 and CDR2 sequences are SGHTA and FQGNSA. CDR3 sequence: CASSPWERANEQFF. As DNA, the CDR3 is TGTGCCAGCAGCCCTTGGGAGAGGGCTAATGAGCAGTTCTTC.

The rearrangement links TRBV4-3 to TRBJ1-1, with D possibly matching TRBD1 (6 bases). CDR1 is LGHNA and CDR2 is YSLEER in the germline V gene. This CDR3 is 14 amino acids long. Trimming removed 2 bases at V and 0 bases at J, with 7 bases between. The DNA for the CDR3 is TGCGCCAGCAGCCAACGGACAGTGAACACTGAAGCTTTCTTT. Its translation is CASSQRTVNTEAFF.

The V and J genes are TRBV12-3 or TRBV12-4 and TRBJ1-2, with 8 bases identical to TRBD1. J was trimmed by 8 bases and V by 3 bases; bases with no gene match: 5. This CDR3 has 13 residues. The CDR3 sequence: CASSFQGATGYTF. CDR3 DNA sequence: TGTGCCAGCAGTTTTCAGGGGGCCACAGGCTACACCTTC.